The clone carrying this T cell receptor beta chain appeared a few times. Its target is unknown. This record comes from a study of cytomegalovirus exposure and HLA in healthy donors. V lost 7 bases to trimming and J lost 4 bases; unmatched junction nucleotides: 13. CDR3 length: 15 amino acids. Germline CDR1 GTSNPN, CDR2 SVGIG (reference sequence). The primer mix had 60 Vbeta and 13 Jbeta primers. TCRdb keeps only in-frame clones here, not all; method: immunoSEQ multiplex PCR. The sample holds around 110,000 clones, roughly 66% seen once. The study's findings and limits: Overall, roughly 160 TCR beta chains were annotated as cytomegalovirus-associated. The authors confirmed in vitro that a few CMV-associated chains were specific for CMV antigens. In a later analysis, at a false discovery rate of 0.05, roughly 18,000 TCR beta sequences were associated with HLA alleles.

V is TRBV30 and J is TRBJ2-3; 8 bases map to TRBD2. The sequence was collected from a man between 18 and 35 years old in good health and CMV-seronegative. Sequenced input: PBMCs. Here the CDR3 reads CAFFPGTRSPDTQYF. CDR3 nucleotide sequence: TGTGCCTTTTTCCCCGGGACTAGATCCCCAGATACGCAGTATTTT.